These 7 T cell receptor beta chains share one sample of origin, sequenced in a study of a mutant IDH1 vaccine in newly diagnosed glioma. These TCRs are of unknown antigen specificity. Clones were read by immunoSEQ multiplex PCR, and TCRdb kept only the in-frame ones, dropping some. Seen here are 45,000 to 65,000 clones, about 65% observed once, and the top ten hold 4% to 5.5%. Time point here: week 47, end of study. Doses of 300 ug of mutant IDH1 20-mer peptide were given with topical imiquimod. The sample was peripheral blood mononuclear cells (PBMCs), taken from a glioma patient whose treatment included an IDH1 peptide vaccine. Receptors originate from a man aged 35-49 years with glioma. Some clones in this sample may be carry-over from other donors' samples.

The rearrangement joins TRBV5-1 to TRBJ2-7; D is perhaps TRBD1 (6 bases). V was shortened by 5 bases and J by 3 bases, with 15 bases between the two germline ends. This CDR3 is built from 14 residues. Germline assignment: CDR1 SGHRS and CDR2 YFSETQ. CDR3 DNA sequence: TGCGCCAGCAGTCTCACTACAGGGAACTACGAGCAGTACTTC. Its translation is CASSLTTGNYEQYF.

J is TRBJ1-5 and V is TRBV27; D is perhaps TRBD1 (5 bases). V lost 6 bases, J lost 0 bases, and 12 bases lay in between. The CDR3 contains 15 residues. Germline V CDR1 and CDR2: MNHEY, SMNVEV (reference sequence). The CDR3, as DNA: TGTGCCAGCAGCCTGGGACGGAATAGCAATCAGCCCCAGCATTTT. Protein product: CASSLGRNSNQPQHF.

This chain connects TRBV14 to TRBJ2-5, with D perhaps matching TRBD2 (6 bases). This CDR3 region has 15 residues. From germline, CDR1 is SGHDN and CDR2 FVKESK. V was pared by 1 base and J by 4 bases, with 13 bases between. CDR3 DNA: TGTGCCAGCAGCCAAGTTCGGACTACAGGAGAGACCCAGTACTTC. It is translated as CASSQVRTTGETQYF.

The chain carries TRBV5-1 and TRBJ2-5; possible D gene TRBD2, 6 bases. V lost 0 bases and J lost 2, with 14 bases in between. The CDR3 runs 16 residues. Germline V lookup: CDR1 SGHRS, CDR2 YFSETQ. The CDR3 spells CASSLDGGWGQETQYF. For the CDR3, the DNA is TGCGCCAGCAGCTTGGACGGGGGTTGGGGTCAAGAGACCCAGTACTTC.

The chain recombines TRBV18 with TRBJ1-2, with D maybe TRBD1 (5 bases). V shed 0 bases and J shed 3 bases, with 8 bases lying between them. This CDR3 has 14 amino acids. From germline, CDR1 is KGHSH and CDR2 LQKENI. The CDR3 protein is CASSPPRDYYGYTF. CDR3 in DNA: TGTGCCAGCTCACCACCCCGGGACTACTATGGCTACACCTTC.

J is TRBJ2-7 and V is TRBV7-2, with 7 bases matching TRBD1. The junction had 10 bases not matched to a gene; V was cut back by 5 bases and J by 3 bases. This CDR3 contains 15 residues. Germline V gene data show CDR1 as SGHTA and CDR2 as FQGNSA. CDR3 DNA: TGTGCCAGCAGCATACGAACAGGGGAGAACTACGAGCAGTACTTC. Translated: CASSIRTGENYEQYF.

The V gene is TRBV5-6, the J gene TRBJ2-2, with D possibly being TRBD2 (5 bases). V dropped 2 bases and J dropped 3 bases, with 5 bases sitting between them. Per the germline V gene, CDR1 is SGHDT and CDR2 is YYEEEE. This CDR3 contains 13 residues. In nucleotides, the CDR3 is TGTGCCAGCAGCTTCGGGGACACCGGGGAGCTGTTTTTT. Residues: CASSFGDTGELFF.